This T cell receptor (beta chain) emerged from a study of shared clonotypes between healthy human individuals. Produced via immunoSEQ multiplex PCR; TCRdb's table is partial and in-frame only. Of more than 2 million clones in the sample, 95% are singletons; the top ten hold under 0.15%. A word on this clone: Its antigen is undetermined.

Study-level points and caveats: Large sequencing depth failed to make sorted-subset sequencing complete, rarefaction showed.

The sequenced material came from naive CD4+ T cells sorted from blood. Subset: CD45RA+ positively selected. The clonotype was recovered from a man aged 18 to 30 in good health.

This chain's CDR3 is CASSRDTTLYEQYF. CDR3 sequence (DNA): TGTGCCAGCAGCCGGGACACCACCCTTTACGAGCAGTACTTC. The chain links TRBV5-6 to TRBJ2-7, with D tentatively TRBD1 (6 bases). With 4 bases removed from V and 4 bases from J, the gap between germline ends came to 15 bases. CDR3 length: 14 amino acids. In germline, CDR1 is SGHDT, CDR2 YYEEEE.